This T cell receptor (beta chain) was recovered during a study of vaccination effects on CD4 cells after COVID-19. Notes on the study in general: Clones induced by infection and by vaccine showed marked clonal contraction late after vaccination.

The table came from immunoSEQ multiplex PCR; TCRdb's copy has only in-frame clones and leaves some out. Among approximately 78,000 clones listed, approximately 82% were seen once. Before sequencing, viral peptide pools were used by the ViraFEST assay to expand antigen-specific CD4+ T cells. Cells that had been cultured for approximately ten days were the source of isolated CD4+ T cells. Every participant took two doses of the BNT162b2 or mRNA-1273 vaccine. Wells each received around 2.1 million PBMC, cultured with approximately 10 IU/ml IL-2 and about 10 ug/ml peptides. Concerning this clone itself: Its antigen is still unknown.

Per germline, CDR1 MNHEY and CDR2 SVGEGT. This CDR3 has 17 amino acids. The V gene end was trimmed by 6 bases and the J gene end by 5 bases; junction bases not matched to a gene: 19. The chain joins TRBV6-2 or TRBV6-3 to TRBJ2-7, with 7 bases lining up with TRBD1. The sequenced sample was CD4+ T cells from PBMCs cultured with HCoV-229E spike peptides, obtained after COVID-19 vaccination. The sequence was obtained from a human donor who received a COVID-19 vaccine. The chain's CDR3 is CASSSDRTGEGRNEQYV. In DNA, the CDR3 is TGTGCCAGCAGCTCCGACCGTACAGGGGAAGGCAGAAACGAGCAGTACGTC.